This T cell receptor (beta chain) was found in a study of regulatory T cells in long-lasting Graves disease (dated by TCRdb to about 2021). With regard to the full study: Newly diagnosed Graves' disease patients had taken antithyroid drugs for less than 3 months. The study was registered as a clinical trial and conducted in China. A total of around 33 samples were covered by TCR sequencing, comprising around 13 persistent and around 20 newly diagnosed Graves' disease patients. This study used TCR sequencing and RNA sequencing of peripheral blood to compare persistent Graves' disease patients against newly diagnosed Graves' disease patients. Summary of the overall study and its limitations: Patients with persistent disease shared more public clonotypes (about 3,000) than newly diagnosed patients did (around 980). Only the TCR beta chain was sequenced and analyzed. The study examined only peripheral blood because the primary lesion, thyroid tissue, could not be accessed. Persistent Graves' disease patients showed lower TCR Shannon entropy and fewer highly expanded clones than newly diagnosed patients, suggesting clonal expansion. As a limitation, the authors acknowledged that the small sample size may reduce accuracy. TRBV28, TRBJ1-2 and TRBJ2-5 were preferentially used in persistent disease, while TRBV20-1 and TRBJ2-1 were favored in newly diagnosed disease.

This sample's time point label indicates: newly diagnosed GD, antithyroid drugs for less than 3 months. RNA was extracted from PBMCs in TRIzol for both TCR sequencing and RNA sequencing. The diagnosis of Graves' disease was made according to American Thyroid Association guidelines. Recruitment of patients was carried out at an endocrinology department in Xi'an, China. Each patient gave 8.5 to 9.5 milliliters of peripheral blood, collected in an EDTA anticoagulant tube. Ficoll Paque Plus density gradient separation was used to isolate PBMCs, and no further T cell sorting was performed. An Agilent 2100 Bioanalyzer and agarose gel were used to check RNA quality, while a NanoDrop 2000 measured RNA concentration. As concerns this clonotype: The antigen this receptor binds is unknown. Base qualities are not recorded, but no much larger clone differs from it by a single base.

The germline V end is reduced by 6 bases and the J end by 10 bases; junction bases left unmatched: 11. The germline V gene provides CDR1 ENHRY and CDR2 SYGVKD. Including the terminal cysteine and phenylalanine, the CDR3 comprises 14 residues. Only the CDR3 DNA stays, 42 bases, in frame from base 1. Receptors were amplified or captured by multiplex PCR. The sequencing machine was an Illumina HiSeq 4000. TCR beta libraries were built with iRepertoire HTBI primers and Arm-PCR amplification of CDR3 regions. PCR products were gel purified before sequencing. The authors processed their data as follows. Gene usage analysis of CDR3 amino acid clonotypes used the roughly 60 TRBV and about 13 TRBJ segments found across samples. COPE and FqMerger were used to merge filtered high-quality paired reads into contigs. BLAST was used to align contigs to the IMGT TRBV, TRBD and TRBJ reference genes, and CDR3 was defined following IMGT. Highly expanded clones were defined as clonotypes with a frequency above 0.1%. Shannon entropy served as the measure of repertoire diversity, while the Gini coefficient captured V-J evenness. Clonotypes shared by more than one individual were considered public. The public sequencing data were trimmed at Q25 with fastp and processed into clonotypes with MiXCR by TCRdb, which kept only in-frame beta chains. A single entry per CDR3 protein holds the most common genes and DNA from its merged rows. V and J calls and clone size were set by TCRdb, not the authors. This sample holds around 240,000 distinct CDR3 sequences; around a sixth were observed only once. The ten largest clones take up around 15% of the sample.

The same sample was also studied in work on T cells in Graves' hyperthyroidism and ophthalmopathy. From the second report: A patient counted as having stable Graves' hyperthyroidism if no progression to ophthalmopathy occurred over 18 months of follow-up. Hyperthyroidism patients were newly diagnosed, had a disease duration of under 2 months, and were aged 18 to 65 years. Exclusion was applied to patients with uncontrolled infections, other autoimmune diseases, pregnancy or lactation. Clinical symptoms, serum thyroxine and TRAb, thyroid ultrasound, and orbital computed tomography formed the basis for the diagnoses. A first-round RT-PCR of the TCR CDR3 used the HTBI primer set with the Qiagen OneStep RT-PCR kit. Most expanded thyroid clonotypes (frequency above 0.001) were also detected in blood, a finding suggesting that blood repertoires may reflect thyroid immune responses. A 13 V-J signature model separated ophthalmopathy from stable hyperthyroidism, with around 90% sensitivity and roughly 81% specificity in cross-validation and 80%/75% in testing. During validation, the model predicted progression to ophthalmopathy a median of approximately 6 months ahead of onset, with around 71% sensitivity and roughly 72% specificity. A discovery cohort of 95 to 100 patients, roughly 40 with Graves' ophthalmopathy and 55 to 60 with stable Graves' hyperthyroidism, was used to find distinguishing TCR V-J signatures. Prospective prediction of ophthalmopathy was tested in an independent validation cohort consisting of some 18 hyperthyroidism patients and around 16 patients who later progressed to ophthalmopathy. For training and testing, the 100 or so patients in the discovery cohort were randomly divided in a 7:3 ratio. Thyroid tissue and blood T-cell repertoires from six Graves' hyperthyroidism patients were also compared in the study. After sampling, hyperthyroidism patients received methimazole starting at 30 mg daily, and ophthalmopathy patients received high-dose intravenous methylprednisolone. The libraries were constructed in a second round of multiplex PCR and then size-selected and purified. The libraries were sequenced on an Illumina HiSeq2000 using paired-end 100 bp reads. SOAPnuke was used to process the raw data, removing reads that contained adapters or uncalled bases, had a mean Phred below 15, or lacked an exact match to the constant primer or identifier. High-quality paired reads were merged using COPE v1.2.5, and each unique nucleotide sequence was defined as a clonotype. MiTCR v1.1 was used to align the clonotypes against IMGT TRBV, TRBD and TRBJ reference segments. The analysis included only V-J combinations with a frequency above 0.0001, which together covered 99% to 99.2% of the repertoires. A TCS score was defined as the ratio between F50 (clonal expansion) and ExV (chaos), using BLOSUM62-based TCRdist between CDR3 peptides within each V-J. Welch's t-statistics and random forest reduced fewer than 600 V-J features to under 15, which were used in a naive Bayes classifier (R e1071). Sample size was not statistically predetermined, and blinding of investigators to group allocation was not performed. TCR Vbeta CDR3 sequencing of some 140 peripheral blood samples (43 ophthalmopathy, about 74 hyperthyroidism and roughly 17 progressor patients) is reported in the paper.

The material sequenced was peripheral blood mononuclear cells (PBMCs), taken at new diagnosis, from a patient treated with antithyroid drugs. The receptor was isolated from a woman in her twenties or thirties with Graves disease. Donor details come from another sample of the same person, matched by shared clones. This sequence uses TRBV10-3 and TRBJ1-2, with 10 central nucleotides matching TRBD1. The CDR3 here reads CAISERDRGRVYTF. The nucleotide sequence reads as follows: TGTGCCATCAGCGAGCGCGACAGGGGGCGGGTCTACACCTTC.